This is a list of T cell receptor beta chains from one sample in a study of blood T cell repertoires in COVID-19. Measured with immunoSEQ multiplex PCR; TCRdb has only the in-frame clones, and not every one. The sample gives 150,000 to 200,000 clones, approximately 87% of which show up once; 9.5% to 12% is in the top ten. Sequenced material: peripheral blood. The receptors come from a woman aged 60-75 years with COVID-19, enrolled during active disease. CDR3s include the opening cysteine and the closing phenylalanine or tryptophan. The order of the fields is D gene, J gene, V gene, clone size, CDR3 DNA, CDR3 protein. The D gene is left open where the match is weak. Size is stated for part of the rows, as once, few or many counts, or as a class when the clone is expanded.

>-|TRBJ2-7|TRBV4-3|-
TGCGCCAGCAGCCAAGATAAGGGGACCTACGAGCAGTACTTC
CASSQDKGTYEQYF
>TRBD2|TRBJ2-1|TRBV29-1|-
TGCAGCGTGAGGGACCCGCGGGCTAGCGGAAGCAACAATGAGCAGTTCTTC
CSVRDPRASGSNNEQFF
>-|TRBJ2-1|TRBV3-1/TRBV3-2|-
TGTGCCAGCAGCCAAGTACCGGGACTCACCTACAATGAGCAGTTCTTC
CASSQVPGLTYNEQFF
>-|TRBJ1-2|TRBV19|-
TGTGCCAGTAGTATGAACCCGGGCAGGGCTTATGGCTACACCTTC
CASSMNPGRAYGYTF
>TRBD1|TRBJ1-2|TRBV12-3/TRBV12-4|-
TGTGCCAGCAGTAACAGGGGGGGCTATGGCTACACCTTC
CASSNRGGYGYTF
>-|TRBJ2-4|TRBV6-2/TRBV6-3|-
TGTGCCAGCAGTAGACAACGGCGTTTTGACCGCAGGAACATTCAGTACTTC
CASSRQRRFDRRNIQYF
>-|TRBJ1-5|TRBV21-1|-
TGTGCCAGCAGCAAGGAGGGCCCCAGGCGTTGGCAGCCCCAGCATTTT
CASSKEGPRRWQPQHF
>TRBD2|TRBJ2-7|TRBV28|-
TGTGCCAGCAATCCCTCGGGACTAGCGGGAGACGCCTACGAGCAGTACTTC
CASNPSGLAGDAYEQYF
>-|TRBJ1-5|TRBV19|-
TGTGCCAGTAGTCGTACAGGATACAATCAGCCCCAGCATTTT
CASSRTGYNQPQHF
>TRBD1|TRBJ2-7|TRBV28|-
TGTGCCAGCACCCTTGCCGGGACAGGGTACGAGCAGTACTTC
CASTLAGTGYEQYF
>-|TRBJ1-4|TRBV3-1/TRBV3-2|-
TGTGCCAGCAGCGAGACAGCAACTAATGAAAAACTGTTTTTT
CASSETATNEKLFF
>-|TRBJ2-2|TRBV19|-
TGTGCCAGTAGTATCACAGCTTCGAACACCGGGGAGCTGTTTTTT
CASSITASNTGELFF
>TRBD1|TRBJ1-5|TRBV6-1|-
TGTGCCAGCAGTGAACGGGCGGGACAGGGACTCAATCAGCCCCAGCATTTT
CASSERAGQGLNQPQHF
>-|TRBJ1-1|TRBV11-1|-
TGTGCCAGCAGCTCAGGTCTTAGGACTGAAGCTTTCTTT
CASSSGLRTEAFF
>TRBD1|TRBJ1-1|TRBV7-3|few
TGTGCCAGCAGCTTAGACAGGGTCTCTGAAGCTTTCTTT
CASSLDRVSEAFF
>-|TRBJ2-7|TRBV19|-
TGTGCCAGTAGTATTACAGGGCCCCACGAGCAGTACTTC
CASSITGPHEQYF
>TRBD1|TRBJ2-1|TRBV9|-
TGTGCCAGCAGCGTGGACAGGGGCAATGAGCAGTTCTTC
CASSVDRGNEQFF
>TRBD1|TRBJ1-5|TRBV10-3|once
TGTGCCATCAGTGAGGGGGAGGACAGGCTGAATCAGCCCCAGCATTTT
CAISEGEDRLNQPQHF
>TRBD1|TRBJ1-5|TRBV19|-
TGTGCCAGTAGTAACCAGGGGGCGGTCCAGCCCCAGCATTTT
CASSNQGAVQPQHF
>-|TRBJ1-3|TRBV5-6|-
TGTGCCAGCAGCTGGCAGGAAGGCTCTGGAAACATCATATATTTT
CASSWQEGSGNIIYF
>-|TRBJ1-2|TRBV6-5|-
TGTGCCAGCAGTTACTCGAGAGGAATCGCGGGGGGCTACACCTTC
CASSYSRGIAGGYTF
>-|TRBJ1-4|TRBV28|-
TGTGCCAGCAGCCTTCCCGGGACACAAACTAATGAAAAACTGTTTTTT
CASSLPGTQTNEKLFF
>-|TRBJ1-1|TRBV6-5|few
TGTGCCAGCAGCCGGTCCCCGAACACTGAAGCTTTCTTT
CASSRSPNTEAFF
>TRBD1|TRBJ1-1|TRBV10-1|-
TGCGCCAGCAGTGAGTCGAAAACAGGGGGGGACACTGAAGCTTTCTTT
CASSESKTGGDTEAFF
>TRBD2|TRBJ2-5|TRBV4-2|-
TGTGCCAGCAGCCTCAGCGGGAGAGAGACCCAGTACTTC
CASSLSGRETQYF
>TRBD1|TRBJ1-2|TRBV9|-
TGTGCCAGCAGCCCAGGGGGCGGGGCCCACTATGGCTACACCTTC
CASSPGGGAHYGYTF